This passage covers 10 T cell receptor beta chains from one sample sequenced in a study of blood T cells in healthy people across ages. Together with a sample-barcoded 5' primer, a J-beta primer mix was included in a second PCR lasting about 7 to 11 cycles. MiXCR was run by TCRdb on the 5' RACE reads, yielding one entry per CDR3 protein. This table has approximately 1.5 million distinct CDR3 sequences, 35% to 45% appearing once. Sample: blood. The receptors were gathered from a woman between 18 and 29 years old in good health.

The chain combines TRBV6-2 or TRBV6-3 with TRBJ1-6; D might be TRBD1 (5 bases). This CDR3 region has 15 residues. Per germline, CDR1 MNHEY and CDR2 SVGEGT. V was shortened by 6 bases and J by 11 bases, with 20 bases between the two germline ends. The CDR3 reads CASRPPGTGRPPLHF. Written as DNA, the CDR3 is TGTGCCAGCAGACCCCCGGGGACCGGTCGTCCACCCCTCCACTTT.

This chain connects TRBV29-1 to TRBJ2-7; D gene ambiguous. Germline CDR1 SQVTM, CDR2 ANQGSEA. The CDR3 has 15 amino acids. Trimming removed 4 bases at V and 0 bases at J, with 16 bases between. The DNA for the CDR3 is TGCAGCGTTGGTGGTAGACTCACGAGCTCCTACGAGCAGTACTTC. This encodes CSVGGRLTSSYEQYF.

The CDR3 coding sequence is TGCAGCGTGGGGGCCGACTACGAGCAGTACTTC. Protein product: CSVGADYEQYF. The V call is TRBV29-1, the J call TRBJ2-7; TRBD1 might be the D (6 bases). Germline V gives CDR1 SQVTM, CDR2 ANQGSEA. V lost 6 bases and J 3 bases, leaving 9 bases between the germline ends. The CDR3 contains 11 residues.

This clonotype was counted only a few times. This sequence joins TRBV29-1 and TRBJ1-1; D call uncertain. Germline values: CDR1 SQVTM, CDR2 ANQGSEA. Trimming took off 4 bases at V and 5 bases at J, with 14 bases between the two ends. There are 13 residues in the CDR3. CDR3 bases: TGCAGCGTTGGTCCTGGGATTCGGACTGAAGCTTTCTTT. Protein product: CSVGPGIRTEAFF.

The chain carries TRBV20-1 and TRBJ1-2; unclear D gene. Germline V gene sequence: CDR1 DFQATT, CDR2 SNEGSKA (reference sequence). The CDR3 sequence is 15 residues long. Trimming stripped 0 bases from V and 2 bases from J, with 13 bases between. The CDR3 DNA is TGCAGTGCTAGAGATCTGTCCTCATCGAACTATGGCTACACCTTC. It yields the protein CSARDLSSSNYGYTF.

The rearrangement joins TRBV7-6 to TRBJ2-7; D is uncertain. CDR1 SGHVS and CDR2 FNYEAQ come from the germline V gene. Trimming removed 2 bases from V and 3 bases from J, with 14 bases in between. The CDR3 totals 15 residues. CDR3 sequence reads: CASSLKGQPNYEQYF. Here the CDR3 DNA reads TGTGCCAGCAGCTTAAAGGGCCAGCCCAACTACGAGCAGTACTTC.

The chain carries TRBV5-1 and TRBJ2-1; no firm D call. Germline V lookup: CDR1 SGHRS, CDR2 YFSETQ. CDR3 length: 15 residues. V was cut by 0 bases and J by 1 base, with 8 bases left in between. This CDR3 reads CASSLVQASYNEQFF. In DNA form, the CDR3 reads TGCGCCAGCAGCTTGGTGCAGGCGTCCTACAATGAGCAGTTCTTC.

This clonotype showed up just a few times. The chain links TRBV12-3 or TRBV12-4 to TRBJ1-2; maybe TRBD1 (5 bases). The length of the CDR3 is 15 residues. The V and J ends lost 5 bases and 7 bases respectively, with 20 bases between them. The CDR3 loop is CASSPSGLPFAGYTF. The CDR3 DNA reads as TGTGCCAGCAGTCCCTCGGGGCTACCTTTCGCTGGCTACACCTTC.

This chain joins TRBV5-6 and TRBJ2-7; D remains unclear. The V end lost 2 bases, the J end lost 1 base, and 13 bases lay between the germline ends. The CDR3 consists of 15 residues. Germline CDR1 is SGHDT and CDR2 is YYEEEE. CDR3 sequence reads: CASSFRSSPSYEQYF. CDR3 coding DNA: TGTGCCAGCAGCTTTCGGTCATCACCTTCCTACGAGCAGTACTTC.

The genes are TRBV21-1 and TRBJ2-3; TRBD2, the table's D call, lacks a check against the DNA. TRBV21-1 is assigned pseudogene status. The CDR3 extends over 18 amino acids. CDR3 loop: CASSKGEFDSGPTDTQYF. DNA for the CDR3: TGTGCCAGCAGCAAAGGGGAATTCGACAGCGGCCCCACAGATACGCAGTATTTT.